This T cell receptor beta chain originates from a study of shared clonotypes between healthy human individuals (dated by TCRdb to the early 2020s). The study in broad terms: The cohort included three men and a couple of women between 18 and 49 years of age. The study deeply sequenced blood TCR repertoires of five healthy adults to estimate repertoire size and the extent of clonotype sharing between individuals. Different laboratories and diverse techniques were used to prepare libraries and sequence TCR repertoires, to increase sequencing depth and limit assay-specific biases. Between about 0.9 and 9 billion PBMCs per donor were obtained by leukapheresis. Per donor, three plates each were used for CD4 naive and CD4 memory, two for CD8 naive, and one for CD8 memory. Overall study results and their limits: Higher generation probabilities were observed for clonotypes shared by all four sorted-subset donors than for non-shared clonotypes. Because the study included a small number of donors, the genetic and exposure-history diversity represented was limited. Sharing across several donors was observed for about 5% of naive CD4, 3.5% of naive CD8, 2% to 2.5% of memory CD4, and 0.4% of memory CD8 clonotypes. Pairwise subsampling led to the expectation that sequencing depth would affect the degree of clonotype sharing among donors. Even with the large sequencing depth, rarefaction of the sorted-subset datasets indicated that sequencing was incomplete. Naive subsets generally had larger estimated clonotype richness than memory subsets did. Sampling was restricted to blood, and TCR repertoires in tissue are likely to differ from TCR repertoires in blood.

This clone has just one count. Its antigen is currently not known. Base qualities are missing; no much larger clone stands one base away. The germline V gene supplies CDR1 MNHNS and CDR2 SASEGT. Its CDR3 holds 13 amino acids, cysteine through phenylalanine. Only CDR3 DNA remains: 39 bases, in frame from the first base. V loses 10 bases, J loses 1 base, and the germline ends lie 13 bases apart. For the CD8 naive samples, CD45RO-negative cells were positively selected for CCR7, yielding a CD45RA+CCR7+ population from which TemRA cells were excluded. The donors were healthy, HIV-negative adults with no recently reported acute infections or vaccinations. All donors were Caucasian adults living in Nashville, Tennessee, USA. After blood collection by leukapheresis, PBMCs were isolated using Ficoll-Histopaque density gradient centrifugation and then cryopreserved in the vapor phase of liquid nitrogen. Analytical flow cytometry was used to check the purity and quantity of every magnetically sorted T cell population. From each sorted fraction, genomic DNA was isolated and quantified by UV absorbance on a Nanodrop 2000c.

TCR CDR3 regions were amplified from genomic DNA by multiplex PCR using the deep immunoSEQ assay. For each cell subset, the extracted genomic DNA was distributed evenly across all wells of several immunoSEQ 96-well plates, and each plate served as one replicate. For sorted subsets, 200 ng of genomic DNA, equivalent to some 30,000 T cell genomes, went into each replicate PCR. The purified libraries were quantified using a Qubit 3.0 fluorometer, sized with a Bioanalyzer 2100, and then quantified again using the KAPA Library Quantification kit. Each immunoSEQ 96-well plate was sequenced on its own single-read 150-cycle Illumina NextSeq 550 flow cell. Concerning the study's data processing: Because the immunoSEQ output included only junctional sequences and no quality scores, the filtering could not be the same as the filtering used for full-length reads. To assign V/J genes and CDR3, sequences were annotated using PyIR, a Python wrapper for IgBLAST v1.9, with IMGT germline references. Reads with weak V/J assignments (E-value above 1e-6), missing CDR3, stop codons, out-of-frame junctions, or ambiguous translated residues were removed. A V3J clonotype was defined by an identical inferred V gene, J gene, and CDR3 amino acid sequence. The percentage overlap between two repertoires was calculated by dividing the number of shared unique clonotypes by the size of the smaller repertoire. RTK rarefaction, the Chao1 estimator, and Recon v2.1 estimates of unobserved clonotypes were used to assess repertoire richness. Generation probabilities were computed with OLGA for all TCRbeta clonotypes obtained by the gDNA method from four donors. Imported from immuneACCESS, the table was reduced by TCRdb to in-frame sequences with V and J called. These copies leave out some clones; in studies compared against another copy, an unresolved V gene accounts for under half, and the cause of the remainder is not known. V, J and clone size derive from that table, while D and trimming were established from the DNA sequence. Across this sample there are some 2.1 million clones, with approximately 95% seen only once. Approximately 1.2% of the sample is in the top ten clones.

The origin of this receptor is a young man in good health. The receptor chain draws on TRBV6-1 and TRBJ2-5; a tentative D call is TRBD1 (6 bases match). Sequencing was carried out using naive CD8+ T cells sorted from blood. The sample's cell subset or site label, in plain terms: CD45RA+CCR7+. CDR3 region: CATTGRPQETQYF. Read as DNA, the sequence is TGTGCCACCACAGGGCGCCCCCAAGAGACCCAGTACTTC.